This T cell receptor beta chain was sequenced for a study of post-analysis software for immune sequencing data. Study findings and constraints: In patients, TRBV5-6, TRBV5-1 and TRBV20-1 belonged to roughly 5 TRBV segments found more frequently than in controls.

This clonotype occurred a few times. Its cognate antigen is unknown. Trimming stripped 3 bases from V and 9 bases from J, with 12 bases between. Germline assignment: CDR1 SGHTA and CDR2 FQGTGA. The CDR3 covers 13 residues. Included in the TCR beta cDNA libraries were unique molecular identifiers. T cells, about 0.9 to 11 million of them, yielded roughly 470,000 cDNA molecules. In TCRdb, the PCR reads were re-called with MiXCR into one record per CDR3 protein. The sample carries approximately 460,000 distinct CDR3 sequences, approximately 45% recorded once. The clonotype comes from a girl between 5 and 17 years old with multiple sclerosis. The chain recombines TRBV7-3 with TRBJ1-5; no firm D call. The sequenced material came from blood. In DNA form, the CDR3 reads TGTGCCAGCAGCTTCGACCTCAAATGGCCCCAGCATTTT. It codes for CASSFDLKWPQHF.